Here is one TCR beta chain with its context. CDR3 length: 14 amino acids. Germline V gene sequence: CDR1 SQVTM, CDR2 ANQGSEA. The data derive from a study of human CD8 memory T cell subsets. Phenotypically, stem-like memory CD8+ T cells (TSTEM) were characterized as CCR7+ PD-1- TIGIT-. Researchers made TCR beta libraries via UMI-labeled 5' RACE. Following a re-call of the 5' RACE reads, TCRdb has one entry per CDR3 protein and lacks DNA. Here the sample table reports some 9,300 distinct CDR3 sequences. The sample was CD8+ stem-like memory T cells (TSCM and TCM) sorted from PBMCs. Subset of the sample: stem-like memory CD8 T cells (TSTEM), CCR7+ PD-1- TIGIT-. The V call is TRBV29-1, the J call TRBJ2-1; without DNA, the TCRdb call of TRBD2 cannot be checked. The source is a human donor in good health. The CDR3: CSVESGRATNEQFF.